This T cell receptor beta chain was documented in a study of shared clonotypes between healthy human individuals. CDR1 SEHNR and CDR2 FQNEAQ come from the germline V gene (reference sequence). The V gene end was trimmed by 2 bases and the J gene end by 5 bases; junction bases not matched to a gene: 4. The CDR3 contains 14 residues. The table came from immunoSEQ multiplex PCR; TCRdb's copy has only in-frame clones and leaves some out. The sample lists 2.5 million or so clones; around 94% were seen once. This clone appeared once. Other DNA sequences in this specimen translate into the identical CDR3. This receptor was identified in a man younger than 35 in good health. The chain links TRBV7-9 to TRBJ2-5; 8 bases match TRBD2. The sequencing sample was made of naive CD4+ T cells sorted from blood. The sample's subset: CD45RA+ positively selected. The CDR3 DNA follows: TGTGCCAGCAGCTTAACGTCGGGAGGGGAGACCCAGTACTTC. It translates to CASSLTSGGETQYF.